The T cell receptor beta chain under discussion was sequenced for a study of T cells in Graves' hyperthyroidism and ophthalmopathy (dated by TCRdb to the late 2010s). Regarding the study in general: Peripheral blood samples were taken at the time of initial diagnosis, prior to any treatment. To identify distinguishing TCR V-J signatures, a discovery cohort of 90 to 100 patients was used, comprising some 45 with Graves' ophthalmopathy and around 57 with stable Graves' hyperthyroidism. Whether ophthalmopathy could be predicted prospectively was tested in an independent validation cohort made up of 18 to 20 hyperthyroidism patients plus 17 patients who later progressed to ophthalmopathy. The 100 discovery patients were randomly split 7:3 into training and test sets. In several Graves' hyperthyroidism patients, the study also compared T-cell repertoires from thyroid tissue with T-cell repertoires from blood. Once sampling was done, hyperthyroidism patients were given methimazole at a starting dose of 30 mg daily, whereas ophthalmopathy patients were given high-dose intravenous methylprednisolone. The paper reports TCR Vbeta CDR3 sequencing of approximately 140 peripheral blood samples: some 41 ophthalmopathy, some 80 hyperthyroidism and some 17 progressor patients. Results the study describes overall, beyond this receptor: In validation, the model predicted progression to ophthalmopathy with 55% to 71% sensitivity and approximately 78% specificity, a median of around six months before onset. No statistical method was used to fix the sample size in advance, and group allocation was not hidden from the investigators. A 13 V-J signature model separated ophthalmopathy from stable hyperthyroidism, with roughly 88% sensitivity and about 81% specificity in cross-validation and 80%/75% in testing. Blood samples also contained most of the expanded thyroid clonotypes (frequency above 0.001), which suggests that blood repertoires may reflect thyroid immune responses.

Remarks on this clonotype: No antigen is known for it. Base qualities are not at hand, and no much larger clone is one base apart.

Trimming costs V 6 bases and J 8 bases, and their ends lie 29 bases apart. CDR1 and CDR2 (MNHNS, SASEGT) derive from the germline V gene. Including cysteine and phenylalanine, the CDR3 has 18 amino acids. CDR3 DNA is the only sequence kept; it has 54 bases, read in frame from the first base. TCR beta CDR3 regions were amplified from RNA transcripts. A first-round RT-PCR of the TCR CDR3 used the HTBI primer set with the Qiagen OneStep RT-PCR kit. Libraries were constructed in a second round of multiplex PCR, after which size selection and purification were carried out. The libraries were sequenced on an Illumina HiSeq2000 using paired-end 100 bp reads. The published analysis was carried out like this. SOAPnuke was used to process the raw data, throwing out any read that contained adapters or uncalled bases, had a mean Phred below 15, or lacked an exact constant-primer or identifier match. High-quality paired reads were merged with COPE v1.2.5, and unique nucleotide sequences were defined as clonotypes. MiTCR v1.1 was used to align clonotypes to the IMGT TRBV, TRBD and TRBJ reference segments. The analysis included only V-J combinations with a frequency above 0.0001, which together covered around 99% of the repertoires. The TCS score was defined as F50 (clonal expansion) divided by E x V (chaos), with BLOSUM62-based TCRdist calculated between CDR3 peptides within each V-J. Welch's t-statistics and random forest reduced 450 to 600 V-J features to roughly 13, which were used in a naive Bayes classifier (R e1071). In-frame beta chains were kept once TCRdb had trimmed the public reads at Q25 with fastp and called clones with MiXCR. Each record represents a unique CDR3 protein, reported with the most common genes and DNA among its rows. The V and J calls and clone size are TCRdb's, not the authors'. Recorded for this sample are roughly 400,000 distinct CDR3 sequences; just under 25% of them occurred a single time. The ten top clones hold over 70% of the sample.

Stable Graves' hyperthyroidism was defined as no progression to ophthalmopathy during 18 months of follow-up. Hyperthyroidism patients were newly diagnosed, had a disease duration of under 2 months, and were aged 18 to 65 years. The study excluded patients with uncontrolled infections, other autoimmune diseases, pregnancy or lactation. Diagnoses relied on clinical symptoms, serum thyroxine and TRAb, thyroid ultrasound and orbital computed tomography. Ficoll-Paque density gradient centrifugation was used to isolate PBMCs from under 11 ml of fresh peripheral blood. Trizol reagent was used to extract total RNA, and RNA quality was then checked on an Agilent 2100 Bioanalyzer.

This chain joins TRBV6-1 to TRBJ2-1; the D assignment is uncertain and may be TRBD1 or TRBD2, with 6 bases supporting each. This clonotype was sampled from a man aged 50 to 60 with Graves' hyperthyroidism. The sample comprised blood. The bases are TGTGCCAGCAGCACCCCGGGACTCGGCAGGGGTAGACAATATGAGCAGTTCTTC. It encodes CASSTPGLGRGRQYEQFF.